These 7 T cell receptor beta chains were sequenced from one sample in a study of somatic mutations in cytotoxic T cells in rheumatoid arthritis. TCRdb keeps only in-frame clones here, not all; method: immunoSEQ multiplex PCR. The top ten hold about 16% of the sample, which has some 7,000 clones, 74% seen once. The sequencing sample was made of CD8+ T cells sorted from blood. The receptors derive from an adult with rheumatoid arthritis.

CDR3 sequence (DNA): TGCAGCGAGAGACAGGTCAATAACTATGGCTACACCTTC. This sequence encodes CSERQVNNYGYTF. This rearrangement joins TRBV29-1 to TRBJ1-2; D might be TRBD1 (6 bases). Looked up from germline, CDR1 is SQVTM and CDR2 is ANQGSEA. V was cut by 7 bases and J by 1 base, with 13 bases left in between. CDR3 length: 13 amino acids.

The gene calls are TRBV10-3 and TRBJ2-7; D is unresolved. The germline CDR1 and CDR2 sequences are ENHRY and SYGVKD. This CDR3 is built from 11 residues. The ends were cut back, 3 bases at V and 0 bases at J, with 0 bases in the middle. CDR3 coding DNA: TGTGCCATCAGTGACTCCTACGAGCAGTACTTC. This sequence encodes CAISDSYEQYF.

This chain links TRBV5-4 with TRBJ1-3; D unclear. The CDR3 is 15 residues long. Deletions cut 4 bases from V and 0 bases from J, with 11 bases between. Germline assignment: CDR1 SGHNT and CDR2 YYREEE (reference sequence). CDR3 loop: CASSAERNSGNTIYF. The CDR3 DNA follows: TGTGCCAGCAGCGCCGAGAGGAACTCTGGAAACACCATATATTTT.

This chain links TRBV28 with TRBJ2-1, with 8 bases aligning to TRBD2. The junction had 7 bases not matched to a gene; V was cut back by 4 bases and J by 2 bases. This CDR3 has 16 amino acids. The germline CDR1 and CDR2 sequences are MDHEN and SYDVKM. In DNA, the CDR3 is TGTGCCAGCAGTTCCGAGCGGGAGTTCACCTACAATGAGCAGTTCTTC. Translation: CASSSEREFTYNEQFF.

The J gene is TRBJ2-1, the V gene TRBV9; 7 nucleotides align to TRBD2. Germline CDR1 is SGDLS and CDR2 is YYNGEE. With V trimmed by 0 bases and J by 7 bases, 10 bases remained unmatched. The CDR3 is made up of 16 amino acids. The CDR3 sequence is CASSVAEGSRENEQFF. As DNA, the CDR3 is TGTGCCAGCAGCGTAGCGGAGGGTTCGCGGGAGAATGAGCAGTTCTTC.

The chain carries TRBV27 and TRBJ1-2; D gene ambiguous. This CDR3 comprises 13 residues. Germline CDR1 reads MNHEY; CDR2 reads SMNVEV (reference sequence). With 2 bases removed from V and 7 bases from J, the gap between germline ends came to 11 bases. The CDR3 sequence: CASSLDGRVGYTF. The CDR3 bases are TGTGCCAGCAGTTTAGATGGGCGGGTTGGCTACACCTTC.

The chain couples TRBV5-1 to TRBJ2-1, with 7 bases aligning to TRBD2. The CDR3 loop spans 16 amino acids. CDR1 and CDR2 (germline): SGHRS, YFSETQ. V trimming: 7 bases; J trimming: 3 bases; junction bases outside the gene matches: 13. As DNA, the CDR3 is TGCGCCAGCGCGATATCCGGGACTATAAGCTACAATGAGCAGTTCTTC. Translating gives CASAISGTISYNEQFF.